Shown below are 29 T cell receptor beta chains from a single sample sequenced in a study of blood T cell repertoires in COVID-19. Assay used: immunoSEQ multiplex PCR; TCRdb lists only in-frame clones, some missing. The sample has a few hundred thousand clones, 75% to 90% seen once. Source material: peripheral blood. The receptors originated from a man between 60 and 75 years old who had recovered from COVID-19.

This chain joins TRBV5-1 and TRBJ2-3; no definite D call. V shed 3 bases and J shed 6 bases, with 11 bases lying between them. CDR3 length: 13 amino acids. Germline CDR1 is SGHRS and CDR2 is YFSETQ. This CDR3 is CASSSRPHDTQYF. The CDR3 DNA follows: TGCGCCAGCAGCTCGCGTCCTCATGATACGCAGTATTTT.

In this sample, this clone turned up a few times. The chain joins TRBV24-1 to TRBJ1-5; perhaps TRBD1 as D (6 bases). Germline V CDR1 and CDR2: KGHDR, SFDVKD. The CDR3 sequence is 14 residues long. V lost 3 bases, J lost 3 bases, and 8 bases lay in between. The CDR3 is CATSDPGANQPQHF. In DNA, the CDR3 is TGTGCCACCAGTGATCCAGGGGCCAATCAGCCCCAGCATTTT.

This CDR3 is CASAGSVGKADTQYF. The CDR3 DNA is TGTGCCAGCGCCGGTTCGGTCGGGAAGGCAGATACGCAGTATTTT. This chain links TRBV18 with TRBJ2-3, with D perhaps matching TRBD2 (5 bases). The CDR3 contains 15 residues. Germline V CDR1 and CDR2: KGHSH, LQKENI. Trimming left V 8 bases short and J 4 bases short, with 19 bases between. The full variable domain, with the rest looked up from reference TRBV18 and TRBJ2-3, is NAGVMQNPRHLVRRRGQEARLRCSPMKGHSHVYWYRQLPEEGLKFMVYLQKENIIDESGMPKERFSAEFPKEGPSILRIQQVVRGDSAAYFCASAGSVGKADTQYFGPGTRLTVL.

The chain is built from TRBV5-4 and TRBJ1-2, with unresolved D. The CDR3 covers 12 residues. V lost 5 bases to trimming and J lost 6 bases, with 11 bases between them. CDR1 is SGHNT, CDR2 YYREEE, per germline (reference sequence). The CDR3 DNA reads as TGTGCCAGCAGGGGAGGCCTAGATGGCTACACCTTC. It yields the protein CASRGGLDGYTF. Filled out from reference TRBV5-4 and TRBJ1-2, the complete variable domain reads ETGVTQSPTHLIKTRGQQVTLRCSSQSGHNTVSWYQQALGQGPQFIFQYYREEENGRGNFPPRFSGLQFPNYSSELNVNALELDDSALYLCASRGGLDGYTFGSGTRLTVV.

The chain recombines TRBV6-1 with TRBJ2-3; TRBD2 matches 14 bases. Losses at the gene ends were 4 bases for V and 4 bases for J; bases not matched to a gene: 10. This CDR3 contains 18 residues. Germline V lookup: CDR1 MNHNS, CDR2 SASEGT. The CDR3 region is CASSGGLAGAQSPDTQYF. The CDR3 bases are TGTGCCAGCAGTGGGGGACTAGCGGGAGCCCAGTCTCCAGATACGCAGTATTTT.

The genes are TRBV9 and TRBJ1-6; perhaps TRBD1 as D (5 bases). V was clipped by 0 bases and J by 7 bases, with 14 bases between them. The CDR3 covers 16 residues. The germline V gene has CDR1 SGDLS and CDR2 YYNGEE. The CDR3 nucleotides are TGTGCCAGCAGCGTAGGGCCCGGGGGAGAGAATTCACCCCTCCACTTT. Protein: CASSVGPGGENSPLHF. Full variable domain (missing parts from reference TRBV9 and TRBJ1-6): DSGVTQTPKHLITATGQRVTLRCSPRSGDLSVYWYQQSLDQGLQFLIQYYNGEERAKGNILERFSAQQFPDLHSELNLSSLELGDSALYFCASSVGPGGENSPLHFGNGTRLTVT.

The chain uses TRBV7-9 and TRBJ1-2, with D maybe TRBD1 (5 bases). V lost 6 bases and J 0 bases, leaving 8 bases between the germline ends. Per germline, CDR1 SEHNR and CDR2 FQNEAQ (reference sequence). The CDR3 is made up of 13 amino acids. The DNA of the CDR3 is TGTGCCAGCAGGGGGCAGACTAACTATGGCTACACCTTC. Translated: CASRGQTNYGYTF.

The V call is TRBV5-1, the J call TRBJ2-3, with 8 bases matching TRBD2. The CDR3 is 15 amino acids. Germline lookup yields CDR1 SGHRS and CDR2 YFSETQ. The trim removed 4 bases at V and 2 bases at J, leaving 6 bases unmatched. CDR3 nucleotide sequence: TGCGCCAGCAGCACCAGCGGGGGAAACACAGATACGCAGTATTTT. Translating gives CASSTSGGNTDTQYF. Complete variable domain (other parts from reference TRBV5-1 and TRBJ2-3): KAGVTQTPRYLIKTRGQQVTLSCSPISGHRSVSWYQQTPGQGLQFLFEYFSETQRNKGNFPGRFSGRQFSNSRSEMNVSTLELGDSALYLCASSTSGGNTDTQYFGPGTRLTVL.

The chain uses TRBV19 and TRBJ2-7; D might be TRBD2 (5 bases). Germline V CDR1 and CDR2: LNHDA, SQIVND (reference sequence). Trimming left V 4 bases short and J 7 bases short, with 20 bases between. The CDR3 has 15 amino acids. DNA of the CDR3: TGTGCCAGTAGTAAGGGTAGTAGCGACCCAAGGGAGCAGTACTTC. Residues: CASSKGSSDPREQYF.

Here the CDR3 DNA reads TGTGCCAGCAGTTTATATTTTCGCTACTCCTACGAGCAGTACTTC. This encodes CASSLYFRYSYEQYF. The chain carries TRBV27 and TRBJ2-7; D is undetermined. CDR3 length: 15 amino acids. V was clipped by 1 base and J by 0 bases, with 10 bases between them. Germline assignment: CDR1 MNHEY and CDR2 SMNVEV (reference sequence).

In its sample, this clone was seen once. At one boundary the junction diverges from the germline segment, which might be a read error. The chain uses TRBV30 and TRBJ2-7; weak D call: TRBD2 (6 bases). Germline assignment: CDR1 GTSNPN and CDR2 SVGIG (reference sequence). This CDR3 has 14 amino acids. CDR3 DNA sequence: TGTGCCTGGACTGGGGAGGTTGGAGTGGGGGTGTTGAGGTTC. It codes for CAWTGEVGVGVLRF. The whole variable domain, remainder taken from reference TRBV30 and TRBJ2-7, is SQTIHQWPATLVQPVGSPLSLECTVEGTSNPNLYWYRQAAGRGLQLLFYSVGIGQISSEVPQNLSASRPQDRQFILSSKKLLLSDSGFYLCAWTGEVGVGVLRFGPGTRLTVT.

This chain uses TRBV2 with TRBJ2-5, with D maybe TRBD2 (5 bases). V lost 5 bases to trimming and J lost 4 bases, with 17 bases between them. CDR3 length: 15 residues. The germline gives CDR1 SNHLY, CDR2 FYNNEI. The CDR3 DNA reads TGTGCCAGCAGTCCCCGGACTGGGCTGGGAGAGACCCAGTACTTC. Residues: CASSPRTGLGETQYF.

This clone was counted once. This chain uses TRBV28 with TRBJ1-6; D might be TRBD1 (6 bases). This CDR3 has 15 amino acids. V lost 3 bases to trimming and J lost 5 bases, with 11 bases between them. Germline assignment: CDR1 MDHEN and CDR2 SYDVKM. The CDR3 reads CASSFGTPNNSPLHF. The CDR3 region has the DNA TGTGCCAGCAGTTTCGGGACACCAAATAATTCACCCCTCCACTTT.

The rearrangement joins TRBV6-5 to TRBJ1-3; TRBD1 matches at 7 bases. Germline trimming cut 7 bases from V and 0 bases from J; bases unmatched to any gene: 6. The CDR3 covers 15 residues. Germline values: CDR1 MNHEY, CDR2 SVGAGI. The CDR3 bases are TGTGCCAGCACCACGGACAGGCTCTCTGGAAACACCATATATTTT. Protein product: CASTTDRLSGNTIYF.

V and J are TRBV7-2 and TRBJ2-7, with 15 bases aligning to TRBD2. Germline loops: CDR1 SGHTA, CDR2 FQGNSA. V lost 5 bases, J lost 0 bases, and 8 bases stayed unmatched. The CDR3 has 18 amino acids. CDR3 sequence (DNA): TGTGCCAGCAGCATAGGGACTAGCGGGAGGCCGAGCTCCTACGAGCAGTACTTC. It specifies CASSIGTSGRPSSYEQYF.

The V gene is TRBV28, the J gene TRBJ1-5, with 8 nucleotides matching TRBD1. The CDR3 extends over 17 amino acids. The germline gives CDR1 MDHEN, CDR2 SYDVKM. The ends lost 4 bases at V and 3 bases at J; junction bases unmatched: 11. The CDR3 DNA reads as TGTGCCAGCAGTTCCCGACGACTGGACAGGGCCAATCAGCCCCAGCATTTT. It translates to CASSSRRLDRANQPQHF.

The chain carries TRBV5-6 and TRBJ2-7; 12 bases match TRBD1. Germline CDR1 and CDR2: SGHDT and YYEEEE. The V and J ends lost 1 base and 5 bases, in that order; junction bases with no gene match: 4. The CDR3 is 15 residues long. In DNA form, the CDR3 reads TGTGCCAGCAGCTTGACCGGGACAGGGGGCGACGAGCAGTACTTC. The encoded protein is CASSLTGTGGDEQYF.

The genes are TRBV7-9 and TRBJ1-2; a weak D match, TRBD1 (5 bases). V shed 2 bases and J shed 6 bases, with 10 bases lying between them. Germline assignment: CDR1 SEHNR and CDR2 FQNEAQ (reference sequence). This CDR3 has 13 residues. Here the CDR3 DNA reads TGTGCCAGCAGCTTAAGTGACAGAAATGGCTACACCTTC. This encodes CASSLSDRNGYTF.

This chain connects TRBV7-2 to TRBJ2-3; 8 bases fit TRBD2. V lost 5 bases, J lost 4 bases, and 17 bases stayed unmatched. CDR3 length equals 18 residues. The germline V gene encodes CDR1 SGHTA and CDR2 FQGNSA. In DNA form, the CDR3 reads TGTGCCAGCAGCGACGACGTGGGACTAGTGACTGGGGCAGATACGCAGTATTTT. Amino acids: CASSDDVGLVTGADTQYF.

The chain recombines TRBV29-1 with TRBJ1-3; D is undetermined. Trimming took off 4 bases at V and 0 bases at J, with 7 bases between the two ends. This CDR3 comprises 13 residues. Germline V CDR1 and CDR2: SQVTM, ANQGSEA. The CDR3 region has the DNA TGCAGCGTTGTGGCAGACTCTGGAAACACCATATATTTT. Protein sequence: CSVVADSGNTIYF.

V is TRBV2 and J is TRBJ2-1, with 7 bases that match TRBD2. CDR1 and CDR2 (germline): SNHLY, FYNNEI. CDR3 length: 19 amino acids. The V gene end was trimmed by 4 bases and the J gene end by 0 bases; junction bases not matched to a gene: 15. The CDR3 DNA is TGTGCCAGCAGTGTGGAGTTGGACCCGCGGGAGAGCTCCTACAATGAGCAGTTCTTC. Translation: CASSVELDPRESSYNEQFF.

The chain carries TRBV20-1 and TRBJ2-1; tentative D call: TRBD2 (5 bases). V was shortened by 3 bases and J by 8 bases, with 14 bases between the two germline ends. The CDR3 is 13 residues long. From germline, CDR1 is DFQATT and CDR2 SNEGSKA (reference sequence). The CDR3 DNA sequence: TGCAGTGCTAGTGTGGTAGCGAGGGATGAGCAGTTCTTC. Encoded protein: CSASVVARDEQFF.

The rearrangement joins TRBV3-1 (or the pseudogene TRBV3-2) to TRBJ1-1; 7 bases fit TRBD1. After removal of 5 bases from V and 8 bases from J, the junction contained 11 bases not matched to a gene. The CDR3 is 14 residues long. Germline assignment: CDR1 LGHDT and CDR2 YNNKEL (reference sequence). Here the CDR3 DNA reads TGTGCCAGCAGCTATAAAACCAGGGGACAGGAAGCTTTCTTT. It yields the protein CASSYKTRGQEAFF.

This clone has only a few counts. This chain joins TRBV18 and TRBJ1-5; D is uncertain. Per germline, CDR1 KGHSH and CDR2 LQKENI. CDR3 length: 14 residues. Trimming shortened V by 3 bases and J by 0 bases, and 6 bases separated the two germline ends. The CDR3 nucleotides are TGTGCCAGCTCACCCGCCAGTAGCAATCAGCCCCAGCATTTT. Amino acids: CASSPASSNQPQHF.

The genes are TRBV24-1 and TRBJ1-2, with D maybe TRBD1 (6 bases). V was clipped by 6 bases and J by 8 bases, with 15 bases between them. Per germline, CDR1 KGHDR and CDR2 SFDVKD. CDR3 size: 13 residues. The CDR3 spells CATSTQGLRGYTF. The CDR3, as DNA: TGTGCCACCAGTACCCAGGGGTTACGGGGCTACACCTTC.

CDR3 nucleotides: TGCAGCGTTGAAAGGCCCCCGGGGGGCTACACCTTC. Translated: CSVERPPGGYTF. The rearrangement joins TRBV29-1 to TRBJ1-2; D is undetermined. Germline V gene data show CDR1 as SQVTM and CDR2 as ANQGSEA. This CDR3 has 12 amino acids. Trimming removed 2 bases at V and 8 bases at J, with 12 bases between.

CDR3 in DNA: TGTGCCAGCAGTTCCAACCTCATTGGGGCAGGGAAAGCCTCCTACGAGCAGTACTTC. Its translation is CASSSNLIGAGKASYEQYF. This chain uses TRBV28 with TRBJ2-7, with D maybe TRBD1 (5 bases). The V gene's germline CDR1 is MDHEN and CDR2 SYDVKM. The CDR3 is made up of 19 amino acids. V gave up 4 bases and J gave up 0 bases, with 25 bases separating them.

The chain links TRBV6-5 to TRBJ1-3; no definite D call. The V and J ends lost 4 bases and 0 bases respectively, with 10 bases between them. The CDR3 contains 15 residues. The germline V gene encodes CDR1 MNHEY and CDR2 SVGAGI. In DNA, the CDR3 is TGTGCCAGCAGTTTAGACGGAGGCTCTGGAAACACCATATATTTT. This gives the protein CASSLDGGSGNTIYF.

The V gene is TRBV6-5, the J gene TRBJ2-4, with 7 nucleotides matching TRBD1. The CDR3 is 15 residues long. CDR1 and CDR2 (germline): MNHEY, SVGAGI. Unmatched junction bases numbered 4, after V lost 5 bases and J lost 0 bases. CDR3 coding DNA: TGTGCCAGCAGTAACACAGGGGTAGCCAAAAACATTCAGTACTTC. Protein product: CASSNTGVAKNIQYF.